This entry lists 22 T cell receptor beta chains sequenced from one sample in a study of CD8+ T cells in alopecia areata. Described treatment: oral pan-JAK inhibitor, 5-10 mg twice daily. Following RNA extraction, reverse transcription yielded cDNA that acted as the sequencing template. The table came from immunoSEQ multiplex PCR; TCRdb's copy has only in-frame clones and leaves some out. The top ten hold under 2% of the sample, which has around 270,000 clones, roughly 64% seen once. The sequenced sample was CD4+ T cells sorted from blood, obtained at week 24, from a patient treated with tofacitinib. The receptor set was obtained from a human donor with alopecia areata.

The genes are TRBV23-1 and TRBJ2-3; 9 bases line up with TRBD2. TRBV23-1 is reported as an ORF; its role is uncertain. This CDR3 contains 16 residues. J lost 1 base, V lost 11 bases, and 13 bases had no gene match. The CDR3 here is CAPRAGGWTGTDTQYF. The CDR3 DNA is TGCGCCCCCAGGGCGGGGGGGTGGACGGGCACAGATACGCAGTATTTT.

The genes are TRBV11-2 and TRBJ2-1; 8 bases fit TRBD1. Germline V gene sequence: CDR1 SGHAT, CDR2 FQNNGV. This CDR3 region has 15 residues. V lost 5 bases to trimming and J lost 2 bases; unmatched junction nucleotides: 5. CDR3 residues: CASSRIQGAYNEQFF. The CDR3 nucleotides are TGTGCCAGCAGCCGGATACAGGGGGCCTACAATGAGCAGTTCTTC.

V and J are TRBV7-9 and TRBJ1-2, with D perhaps TRBD1 (5 bases). The V end lost 7 bases, the J end lost 1 base, and 19 bases lay between the germline ends. CDR1 is SEHNR, CDR2 FQNEAQ, per germline (reference sequence). The CDR3 runs 16 residues. CDR3 DNA: TGTGCCAGCACTCACGGATTCCAGGGAATTAACTATGGCTACACCTTC. Translation gives CASTHGFQGINYGYTF.

This clone was found a few times. V and J are TRBV28 and TRBJ2-2; tentatively, D is TRBD2 (5 bases). The CDR3 has 17 residues. The germline V gene has CDR1 MDHEN and CDR2 SYDVKM. Deletions cut 4 bases from V and 0 bases from J, with 15 bases between. CDR3 coding DNA: TGTGCCAGCAGTTCTCCCTTGGCGGGCCCGAACACCGGGGAGCTGTTTTTT. It codes for CASSSPLAGPNTGELFF.

This clone appeared a few times. The chain employs TRBV28 and TRBJ1-1, with 7 positions matching TRBD1. The CDR3 is 12 amino acids. Germline V gives CDR1 MDHEN, CDR2 SYDVKM. The J segment lost 4 bases and the V segment lost 9 bases, leaving 5 bases of the junction unmatched. CDR3 DNA sequence: TGTGCCAGTAAGACAGGGCCCACTGAAGCTTTCTTT. Translated, it gives CASKTGPTEAFF. The variable domain in full, with the rest retrieved from reference TRBV28 and TRBJ1-1, is DVKVTQSSRYLVKRTGEKVFLECVQDMDHENMFWYRQDPGLGLRLIYFSYDVKMKEKGDIPEGYSVSREKKERFSLILESASTNQTSMYLCASKTGPTEAFFGQGTRLTVV.

V and J are TRBV5-8 and TRBJ1-2, with 7 bases fitting TRBD1. Germline V gene data show CDR1 as SGHTS and CDR2 as YDEGEE. The CDR3 runs to 15 residues. V dropped 4 bases and J dropped 4; count of bases not matched to a gene: 10. The chain's CDR3 is CASSPQRDRSYGYTF. The DNA of the CDR3 is TGTGCCAGCAGCCCCCAGCGGGACAGATCCTATGGCTACACCTTC.

V is TRBV5-4 and J is TRBJ2-2; D is possibly TRBD2 (6 bases). V lost 2 bases and J lost 4, with 15 bases in between. CDR1 and CDR2 (germline): SGHNT, YYREEE (reference sequence). CDR3 length: 16 amino acids. CDR3 nucleotides: TGTGCCAGCAGCTTAGCGGGCGGAGCCCCCACCGGGGAGCTGTTTTTT. Encoded protein: CASSLAGGAPTGELFF. The variable domain in full, with the rest retrieved from reference TRBV5-4 and TRBJ2-2, is ETGVTQSPTHLIKTRGQQVTLRCSSQSGHNTVSWYQQALGQGPQFIFQYYREEENGRGNFPPRFSGLQFPNYSSELNVNALELDDSALYLCASSLAGGAPTGELFFGEGSRLTVL.

This clone has just a few counts. The genes are TRBV30 and TRBJ1-1; a possible D gene is TRBD1 (5 bases). V dropped 3 bases and J dropped 4 bases, with 12 bases sitting between them. CDR3 length equals 13 residues. Germline V lookup: CDR1 GTSNPN, CDR2 SVGIG (reference sequence). CDR3 coding DNA: TGTGCCTGGAGGGGGACCTTAGGCACTGAAGCTTTCTTT. It specifies CAWRGTLGTEAFF.

The chain recombines TRBV4-3 with TRBJ1-2; 10 positions match TRBD1. V was pared by 1 base and J by 4 bases, with 3 bases of the junction left unmatched. The germline V gene encodes CDR1 LGHNA and CDR2 YSLEER. The CDR3 contains 15 residues. CDR3 sequence reads: CASSQATGGIYGYTF. CDR3 coding DNA: TGCGCCAGCAGCCAAGCGACAGGGGGCATCTATGGCTACACCTTC.

The chain employs TRBV30 and TRBJ1-2; 10 bases line up with TRBD1. This CDR3 is built from 17 residues. Germline V gene lookup returns CDR1 GTSNPN and CDR2 SVGIG (reference sequence). J gave up 3 bases and V 3 bases, and 13 bases lay outside the gene matches. CDR3 DNA: TGTGCCTGGAGAAATTTAAAAACCGGGACAGGGGACTATGGCTACACCTTC. Amino acids: CAWRNLKTGTGDYGYTF.

Worth noting for this clone: Its ends do not fully match the called genes, so a read error is possible. The chain couples TRBV30 to TRBJ2-7, with 10 bases aligning to TRBD1. Germline assignment: CDR1 GTSNPN and CDR2 SVGIG (reference sequence). The CDR3 runs 15 residues. The CDR3 spells CAWSVKDRGIYEQYF. CDR3 DNA: TGTGCCTGGAGTGTAAAGGACAGGGGGATATACGAGCAATACTTC.

V and J are TRBV29-1 and TRBJ1-4; 7 positions match TRBD1. The ends lost 6 bases at V and 3 bases at J; junction bases unmatched: 7. The V gene's germline CDR1 is SQVTM and CDR2 ANQGSEA. The CDR3 totals 14 residues. CDR3 sequence (DNA): TGCAGCGTGTGGACAGGCCGGGCTAATGAAAAACTGTTTTTT. It codes for CSVWTGRANEKLFF. Based on the CDR3 plus reference TRBV29-1 and TRBJ1-4, the full variable domain is SAVISQKPSRDICQRGTSLTIQCQVDSQVTMMFWYRQQPGQSLTLIATANQGSEATYESGFVIDKFPISRPNLTFSTLTVSNMSPEDSSIYLCSVWTGRANEKLFFGSGTQLSVL.

This clone appeared a single time. This chain links TRBV6-5 with TRBJ1-2, with 7 bases lining up with TRBD1. In germline, CDR1 is MNHEY, CDR2 SVGAGI. This CDR3 spans 13 amino acids. The J segment lost 8 bases and the V segment lost 6 bases, leaving 9 bases of the junction unmatched. In DNA, the CDR3 is TGTGCCAGCAGCCCTAGACAGGGTGAAGGCTACACCTTC. Its protein is CASSPRQGEGYTF.

This chain connects TRBV29-1 to TRBJ1-2, with 8 positions matching TRBD1. After removal of 7 bases from V and 6 bases from J, the junction contained 7 bases not matched to a gene. The CDR3 spans 12 residues. Germline-derived CDR1 and CDR2 are SQVTM and ANQGSEA. CDR3 loop: CSAEDRVNGYTF. CDR3 nucleotide sequence: TGCAGCGCAGAGGACAGGGTAAATGGCTACACCTTC.

In this sample, this clone turned up a few times. The chain employs TRBV28 and TRBJ2-5; maybe TRBD2 (5 bases). The germline gives CDR1 MDHEN, CDR2 SYDVKM. Trimming cost V 3 bases and J 2 bases, with 22 bases left between them. The CDR3 contains 18 residues. The CDR3 here is CASSFVSAKHSGQETQYF. The CDR3 DNA sequence: TGTGCCAGCAGTTTTGTTTCCGCCAAGCATTCGGGGCAAGAGACCCAGTACTTC. The complete variable domain, with remaining parts taken from reference TRBV28 and TRBJ2-5, reads DVKVTQSSRYLVKRTGEKVFLECVQDMDHENMFWYRQDPGLGLRLIYFSYDVKMKEKGDIPEGYSVSREKKERFSLILESASTNQTSMYLCASSFVSAKHSGQETQYFGPGTRLLVL.

The CDR3 here is CASSLVGFSYNEQFF. CDR3 nucleotide sequence: TGTGCCAGCAGTTTAGTGGGCTTCTCCTACAATGAGCAGTTCTTC. The chain combines TRBV28 with TRBJ2-1, with D hard to call. CDR3 length: 15 amino acids. Germline V gives CDR1 MDHEN, CDR2 SYDVKM. The ends were cut back, 2 bases at V and 0 bases at J, with 8 bases in the middle.

The sample holds a few counts of this clone. The chain has TRBV5-6 and TRBJ2-7; TRBD2 might be the D (5 bases). V was trimmed by 2 bases and J by 7 bases, leaving 10 bases between them. Germline V lookup: CDR1 SGHDT, CDR2 YYEEEE. This CDR3 contains 12 residues. The CDR3 loop is CASSFASGEQYF. The CDR3 DNA is TGTGCCAGCAGCTTCGCCTCGGGGGAGCAGTACTTC.

The CDR3, as DNA: TGTGCCAGTAATCCGCAGGGGGCCGGGGAGCTGTTTTTT. It is translated as CASNPQGAGELFF. The gene calls are TRBV19 and TRBJ2-2; 7 nucleotides align to TRBD1. Germline trimming cut 7 bases from V and 6 bases from J; bases unmatched to any gene: 5. Germline loops: CDR1 LNHDA, CDR2 SQIVND (reference sequence). The CDR3 covers 13 residues.

The sample holds one count of this clone. V usage is TRBV7-2 and J usage is TRBJ2-5; 8 nucleotides match TRBD2. Losses at the gene ends were 4 bases for V and 5 bases for J; bases not matched to a gene: 6. From germline, CDR1 is SGHTA and CDR2 FQGNSA. The CDR3 loop spans 14 amino acids. The CDR3 is CASSSGGDVETQYF. For the CDR3, the DNA is TGTGCCAGCAGCTCCGGGGGGGACGTTGAGACCCAGTACTTC.

The V gene is TRBV18, the J gene TRBJ2-4; D gene unclear. Trimming left V 6 bases short and J 6 bases short, with 6 bases between. Germline V CDR1 and CDR2: KGHSH, LQKENI. The CDR3 is made up of 11 amino acids. The CDR3 here is CASSPSNIQYF. DNA for the CDR3: TGTGCCAGCTCTCCTTCAAACATTCAGTACTTC.

The CDR3 spells CASRKDRVRGRNETQYF. CDR3 nucleotide sequence: TGTGCCAGCAGAAAGGACAGGGTGAGGGGGCGGAATGAGACCCAGTACTTC. The V and J genes are TRBV7-8 and TRBJ2-5, with 8 bases that match TRBD1. Germline V lookup: CDR1 SGHVS, CDR2 FQNEAQ. The CDR3 covers 17 residues. The V and J ends lost 6 bases and 5 bases, in that order; junction bases with no gene match: 17.

V gene TRBV29-1 combines with J gene TRBJ2-1; D may be TRBD1 (5 bases). Germline CDR1 SQVTM, CDR2 ANQGSEA. Deletions cut 4 bases from V and 3 bases from J, with 7 bases between. This CDR3 spans 12 amino acids. The chain's CDR3 is CSVGQHYNEQFF. CDR3 bases: TGCAGCGTTGGACAGCACTACAATGAGCAGTTCTTC.